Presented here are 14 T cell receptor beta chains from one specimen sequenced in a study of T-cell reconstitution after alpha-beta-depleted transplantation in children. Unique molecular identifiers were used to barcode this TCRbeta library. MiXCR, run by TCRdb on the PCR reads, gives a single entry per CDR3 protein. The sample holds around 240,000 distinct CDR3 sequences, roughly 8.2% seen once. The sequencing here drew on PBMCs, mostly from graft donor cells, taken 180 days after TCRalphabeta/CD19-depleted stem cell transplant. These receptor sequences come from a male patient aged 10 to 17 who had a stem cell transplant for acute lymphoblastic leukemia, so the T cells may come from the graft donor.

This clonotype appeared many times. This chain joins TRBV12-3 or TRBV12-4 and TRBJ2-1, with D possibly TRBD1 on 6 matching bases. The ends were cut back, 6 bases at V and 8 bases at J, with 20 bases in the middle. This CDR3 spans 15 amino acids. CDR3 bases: TGTGCCAGCAGCCCTAGGGGGAGTTTAATACATGAGCAGTTCTTC. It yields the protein CASSPRGSLIHEQFF.

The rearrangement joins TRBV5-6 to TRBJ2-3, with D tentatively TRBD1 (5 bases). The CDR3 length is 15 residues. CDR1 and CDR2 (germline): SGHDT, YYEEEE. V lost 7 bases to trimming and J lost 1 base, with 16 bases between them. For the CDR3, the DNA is TGTGCCAGCCGCCTTGGGGCGCCGGGCACAGATACGCAGTATTTT. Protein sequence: CASRLGAPGTDTQYF.

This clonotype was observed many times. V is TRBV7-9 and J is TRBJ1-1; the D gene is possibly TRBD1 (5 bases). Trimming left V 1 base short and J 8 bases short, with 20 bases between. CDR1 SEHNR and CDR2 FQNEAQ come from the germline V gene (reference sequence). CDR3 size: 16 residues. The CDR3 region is CASSLELRREGEEAFF. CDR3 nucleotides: TGTGCCAGCAGCTTAGAACTCCGCAGGGAAGGGGAGGAAGCTTTCTTT.

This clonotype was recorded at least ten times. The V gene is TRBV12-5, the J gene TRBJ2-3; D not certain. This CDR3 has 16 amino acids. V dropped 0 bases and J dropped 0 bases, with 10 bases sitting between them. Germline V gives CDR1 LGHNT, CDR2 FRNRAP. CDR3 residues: CASGLVLRQSTDTQYF. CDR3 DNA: TGTGCTAGTGGTTTGGTACTTCGTCAGAGCACAGATACGCAGTATTTT.

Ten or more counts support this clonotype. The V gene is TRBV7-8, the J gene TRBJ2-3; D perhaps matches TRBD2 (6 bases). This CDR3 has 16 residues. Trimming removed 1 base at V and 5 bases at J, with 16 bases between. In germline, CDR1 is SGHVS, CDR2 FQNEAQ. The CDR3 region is CASSLVGGSGGDTQYF. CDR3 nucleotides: TGTGCCAGCAGCTTAGTGGGCGGGTCCGGGGGAGATACGCAGTATTTT. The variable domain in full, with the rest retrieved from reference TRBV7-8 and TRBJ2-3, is GAGVSQSPRYKVAKRGQDVALRCDPISGHVSLFWYQQALGQGPEFLTYFQNEAQLDKSGLPSDRFFAERPEGSVSTLKIQRTQQEDSAVYLCASSLVGGSGGDTQYFGPGTRLTVL.

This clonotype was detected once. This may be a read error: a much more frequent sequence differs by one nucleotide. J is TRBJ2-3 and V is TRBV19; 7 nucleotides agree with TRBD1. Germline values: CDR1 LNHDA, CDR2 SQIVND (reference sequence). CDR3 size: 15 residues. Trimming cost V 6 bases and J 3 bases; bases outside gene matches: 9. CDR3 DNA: TGTGCCAGTAGCCGTAGACAGGGTAATACAGATACGCAGTATTTT. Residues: CASSRRQGNTDTQYF.

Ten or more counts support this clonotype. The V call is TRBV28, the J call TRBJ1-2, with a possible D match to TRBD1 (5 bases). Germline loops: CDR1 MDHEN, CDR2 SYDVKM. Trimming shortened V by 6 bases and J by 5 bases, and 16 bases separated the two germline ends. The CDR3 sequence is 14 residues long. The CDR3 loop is CASRAGGARYGYTF. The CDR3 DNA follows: TGTGCCAGCAGGGCCGGTGGGGCAAGATATGGCTACACCTTC.

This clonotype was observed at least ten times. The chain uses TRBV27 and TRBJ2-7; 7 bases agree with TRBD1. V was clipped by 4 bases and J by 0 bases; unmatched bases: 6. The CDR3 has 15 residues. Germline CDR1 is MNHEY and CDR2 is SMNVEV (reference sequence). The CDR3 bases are TGTGCCAGCAGTTCCCTGCGGACAGGCTCCTACGAGCAGTACTTC. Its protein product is CASSSLRTGSYEQYF.

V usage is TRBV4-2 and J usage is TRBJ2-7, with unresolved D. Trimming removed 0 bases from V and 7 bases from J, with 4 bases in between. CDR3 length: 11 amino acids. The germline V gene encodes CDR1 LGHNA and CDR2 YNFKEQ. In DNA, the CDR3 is TGTGCCAGCAGCCAAGATGAAGAGCAGTACTTC. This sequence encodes CASSQDEEQYF.

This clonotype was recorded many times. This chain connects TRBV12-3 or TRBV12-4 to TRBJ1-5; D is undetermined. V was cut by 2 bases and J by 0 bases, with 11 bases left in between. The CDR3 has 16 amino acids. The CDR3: CASSLKLRYSNQPQHF. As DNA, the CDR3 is TGTGCCAGCAGTTTAAAGTTGCGGTATAGCAATCAGCCCCAGCATTTT.

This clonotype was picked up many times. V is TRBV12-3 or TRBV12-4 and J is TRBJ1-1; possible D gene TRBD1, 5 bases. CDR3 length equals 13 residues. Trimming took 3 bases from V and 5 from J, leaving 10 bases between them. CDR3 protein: CASSLQGGTEAFF. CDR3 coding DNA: TGTGCCAGCAGTTTGCAGGGTGGAACTGAAGCTTTCTTT.

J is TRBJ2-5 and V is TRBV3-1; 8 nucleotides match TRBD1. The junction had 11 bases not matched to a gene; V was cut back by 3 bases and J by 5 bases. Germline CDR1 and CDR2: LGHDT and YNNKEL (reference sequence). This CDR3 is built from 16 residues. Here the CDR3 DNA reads TGTGCCAGCAGCCACGTCAGGGGGCGCGGGTGGGAGACCCAGTACTTC. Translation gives CASSHVRGRGWETQYF.

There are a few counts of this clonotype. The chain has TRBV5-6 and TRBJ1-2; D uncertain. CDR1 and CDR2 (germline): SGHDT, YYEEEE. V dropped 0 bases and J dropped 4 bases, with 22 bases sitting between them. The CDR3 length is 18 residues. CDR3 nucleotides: TGTGCCAGCAGCTTGGCCCTTTACCGATCGCTCTGGGTCTATGGCTACACCTTC. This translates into CASSLALYRSLWVYGYTF.

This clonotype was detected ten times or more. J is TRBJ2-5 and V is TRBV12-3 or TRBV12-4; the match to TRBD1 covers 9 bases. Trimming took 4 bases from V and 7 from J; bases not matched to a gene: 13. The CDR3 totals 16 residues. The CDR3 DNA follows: TGTGCCAGCAGTTCGTTAACAGGGGGCGCAGAAAGGACCCAGTACTTC. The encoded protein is CASSSLTGGAERTQYF.